This T cell receptor (beta chain) was retrieved from a study of identical twins. General study results and limits: Zero-insertion analyses could be partly confounded by invariant MAIT and iNKT cells.

The CDR3 covers 16 residues. Germline V gene sequence: CDR1 ENHRY, CDR2 SYGVKD. After removal of 4 bases from V and 2 bases from J, the junction contained 6 bases not matched to a gene. The table lists this clonotype with a few counts. Antigen unknown. In TCRdb, the 5' RACE reads were re-called with MiXCR into one record per CDR3 protein. The table shows about 890,000 distinct CDR3 sequences, with about 12% occurring only once. These records were also assigned to another study, of yellow fever vaccine responses in identical twins.

Sequences were obtained from PBMCs. The receptor was isolated from a woman younger than 30 in good health. V gene TRBV10-3 combines with J gene TRBJ2-3; TRBD1 agrees at 10 bases. CDR3 protein: CAISVSGTGVTDTQYF. CDR3 nucleotide sequence: TGTGCCATCAGTGTATCCGGGACAGGGGTCACAGATACGCAGTATTTT.